One and the same sample provided the 20 T cell receptor beta chains below, sequenced in a study of early T cells in non-severe SARS-CoV-2 infection. TCRdb fed the 5' RACE reads into MiXCR, producing one record per CDR3 protein. This sample carries tens of thousands of distinct CDR3 sequences, roughly 5.4% of them seen once, and the ten largest clones take around 27%. Specimen: whole blood. The origin of the receptors is an adult who was a healthcare worker with PCR-confirmed SARS-CoV-2 infection or an uninfected control (not recorded which).

This clonotype came up many times. The chain joins TRBV15 to TRBJ1-5; D might be TRBD1 (6 bases). Germline loops: CDR1 LNHNV, CDR2 YYDKDF (reference sequence). CDR3 size: 16 residues. Trimming removed 1 base from V and 3 bases from J, with 13 bases in between. The CDR3 loop reads CATSRVRDINNQPQHF. The CDR3 bases are TGTGCCACCAGCAGAGTTCGGGACATTAACAATCAGCCCCAGCATTTT.

This clonotype was seen a handful of times. This chain connects TRBV2 to TRBJ2-1; D is possibly TRBD1 (6 bases). The germline V and J ends were trimmed by 4 bases and 7 bases, with 11 bases remaining between them. The CDR3 length is 13 residues. From germline, CDR1 is SNHLY and CDR2 FYNNEI. CDR3 bases: TGTGCCAGCAGTGGGGGGCTGAGGAATGAGCAGTTCTTC. It specifies CASSGGLRNEQFF.

This clonotype was detected ten times or more. The V and J genes are TRBV10-3 and TRBJ2-7; 7 bases fit TRBD2. CDR3 length equals 15 residues. Germline values: CDR1 ENHRY, CDR2 SYGVKD. The V and J ends lost 2 bases and 6 bases, in that order; junction bases with no gene match: 10. CDR3 sequence reads: CAISEVPAGVGEQYF. CDR3 DNA: TGTGCCATCAGTGAGGTCCCGGCGGGAGTTGGCGAGCAGTACTTC.

This clonotype was seen ten or more times. The chain uses TRBV28 and TRBJ2-7, with D maybe TRBD2 (5 bases). The CDR3 extends over 15 amino acids. V lost 3 bases, J lost 10 bases, and 22 bases lay in between. Germline CDR1 and CDR2: MDHEN and SYDVKM. The CDR3 sequence: CASSFGGILTGVQYF. In DNA form, the CDR3 reads TGTGCCAGCAGTTTCGGTGGCATCCTCACCGGGGTACAGTACTTC.

Regarding this clonotype: A much more abundant neighbour one base away suggests this may be a read error. The V gene is TRBV2, the J gene TRBJ2-3; tentatively, D is TRBD1 (5 bases). CDR1 SNHLY and CDR2 FYNNEI come from the germline V gene. This CDR3 is 15 amino acids long. V dropped 7 bases and J dropped 5 bases, with 19 bases sitting between them. CDR3 DNA sequence: TGTGCCAGCAAGGTGGGCAGGGCACGGATAGATACGCAGTATTTT. As protein: CASKVGRARIDTQYF.

This clonotype was found many times. V and J are TRBV11-2 and TRBJ2-1; 15 nucleotides agree with TRBD2. The V segment lost 5 bases and the J segment 9 bases; nucleotides outside the gene matches: 11. CDR1 SGHAT and CDR2 FQNNGV come from the germline V gene. This CDR3 has 17 residues. DNA of the CDR3: TGTGCCAGCAGCCCCGCCAGGACTAGCGGGAGGGCCACTGAGCAGTTCTTC. Amino acids: CASSPARTSGRATEQFF.

This clonotype was seen many times. This chain joins TRBV29-1 and TRBJ2-3; no clear D gene. In germline, CDR1 is SQVTM, CDR2 ANQGSEA. The CDR3 totals 13 residues. With 7 bases removed from V and 5 bases from J, the gap between germline ends came to 16 bases. DNA of the CDR3: TGCAGCGCTCGATTAGGGAACGGAGATACGCAGTATTTT. Its protein product is CSARLGNGDTQYF.

The chain combines TRBV7-2 with TRBJ1-4; tentatively, D is TRBD1 (6 bases). Germline CDR1 reads SGHTA; CDR2 reads FQGNSA. Trimming pared 4 bases from V and 0 bases from J, leaving 12 bases between. The CDR3 loop spans 16 amino acids. The CDR3, as DNA: TGTGCCAGCAGCTCATTCGGGGGCGCAACTAATGAAAAACTGTTTTTT. It codes for CASSSFGGATNEKLFF.

This clonotype was seen ten or more times. Its ends do not fully match the called genes, so a read error is possible. V usage is TRBV20-1 and J usage is TRBJ2-1, with 9 bases that match TRBD2. The CDR3 extends over 11 amino acids. Germline-derived CDR1 and CDR2 are DFQATT and SNEGSKA (reference sequence). The CDR3 region is CSPSGNNEQFF. CDR3 sequence (DNA): TGCAGTCCTAGCGGGAACAATGAGCAGTTCTTC.

This clonotype turned up a few times. The rearrangement uses TRBV6-2 or TRBV6-3 and TRBJ1-1; D uncertain. The CDR3 length is 12 residues. Trimming left V 5 bases short and J 5 bases short, with 9 bases between. Germline values: CDR1 MNHEY, CDR2 SVGEGT. CDR3 DNA sequence: TGTGCCAGCAGTAAGGGTTGGACTGAAGCTTTCTTT. This translates into CASSKGWTEAFF.

The V and J genes are TRBV6-5 and TRBJ2-3, with D perhaps TRBD1 (6 bases). Germline V gene sequence: CDR1 MNHEY, CDR2 SVGAGI. V shed 2 bases and J shed 3 bases, with 12 bases lying between them. The CDR3 consists of 15 residues. This chain's CDR3 is CASSYGYRETDTQYF. The CDR3 coding sequence is TGTGCCAGCAGTTACGGGTACAGGGAAACAGATACGCAGTATTTT.

This clonotype came up many times. V gene TRBV12-3 or TRBV12-4 combines with J gene TRBJ1-6, with a weak D call TRBD1 (5 bases). There are 12 residues in the CDR3. Trimming removed 10 bases at V and 9 bases at J, with 13 bases between. The CDR3 region is CANRIGVSPLHF. DNA of the CDR3: TGTGCCAACAGAATAGGGGTTTCACCCCTCCACTTT.

The V call is TRBV12-3 or TRBV12-4, the J call TRBJ1-1; D is possibly TRBD1 (5 bases). With 5 bases removed from V and 1 base from J, the gap between germline ends came to 14 bases. This CDR3 is built from 15 residues. In DNA form, the CDR3 reads TGTGCCAGCAGTGGGGGTGGAACCACGAACACTGAAGCTTTCTTT. Residues: CASSGGGTTNTEAFF.

J is TRBJ2-7 and V is TRBV10-3; unclear D gene. V was shortened by 10 bases and J by 2 bases, with 18 bases between the two germline ends. CDR3 size: 14 residues. CDR1 ENHRY and CDR2 SYGVKD come from the germline V gene. The CDR3 reads CATRPERGAYEQYF. The CDR3 DNA sequence: TGTGCCACTCGCCCGGAGCGAGGAGCCTACGAGCAGTACTTC.

This clonotype appeared many times. This chain connects TRBV5-4 to TRBJ1-2; D not certain. The ends were cut back, 0 bases at V and 2 bases at J, with 11 bases in the middle. Per the germline V gene, CDR1 is SGHNT and CDR2 is YYREEE (reference sequence). CDR3 length: 15 amino acids. This CDR3 reads CASSLANSLNYGYTF. In DNA, the CDR3 is TGTGCCAGCAGCTTGGCCAACAGTCTCAACTATGGCTACACCTTC. The variable domain in full, with the rest retrieved from reference TRBV5-4 and TRBJ1-2, is ETGVTQSPTHLIKTRGQQVTLRCSSQSGHNTVSWYQQALGQGPQFIFQYYREEENGRGNFPPRFSGLQFPNYSSELNVNALELDDSALYLCASSLANSLNYGYTFGSGTRLTVV.

There are many counts of this clonotype. The chain carries TRBV27 and TRBJ2-2; no clear D. This CDR3 is 15 amino acids long. Germline lookup yields CDR1 MNHEY and CDR2 SMNVEV (reference sequence). V was clipped by 6 bases and J by 3 bases, with 14 bases between them. The CDR3: CASSITDPDTGELFF. CDR3 sequence (DNA): TGTGCCAGCAGCATTACGGACCCCGACACCGGGGAGCTGTTTTTT.

This clonotype has a count of ten or more. The J gene is TRBJ2-3, the V gene TRBV5-1, with 12 bases matching TRBD2. The CDR3 is made up of 20 amino acids. The germline V gene encodes CDR1 SGHRS and CDR2 YFSETQ. Unmatched junction bases numbered 19, after V lost 6 bases and J lost 2 bases. The CDR3 nucleotides read TGCGCCAGCACCTCACGTCCGGGCCTAGCGGGGGGGCCCCACACAGATACGCAGTATTTT. Its translation: CASTSRPGLAGGPHTDTQYF.

This clonotype has ten or more counts. The V and J genes are TRBV7-2 and TRBJ2-3; 9 positions match TRBD2. The CDR3 has 14 residues. Germline values: CDR1 SGHTA, CDR2 FQGNSA. V was clipped by 7 bases and J by 2 bases; unmatched bases: 4. The CDR3 loop is CASTERGVTDTQYF. The DNA of the CDR3 is TGTGCCAGCACGGAGCGGGGGGTCACAGATACGCAGTATTTT.

This clonotype was recorded a few times. The chain uses TRBV5-1 and TRBJ2-7, with a tentative D call TRBD1 (5 bases). The V gene lost 4 bases and the J gene lost 5 bases, with 16 bases spanning the gap. Germline V gene sequence: CDR1 SGHRS, CDR2 YFSETQ. The CDR3 is made up of 14 amino acids. This CDR3 reads CASSGQGARHEQYF. In DNA, the CDR3 is TGCGCCAGCAGCGGCCAAGGGGCGCGCCACGAGCAGTACTTC.

This clonotype was found many times. The chain combines TRBV5-1 with TRBJ2-1, with 11 bases that match TRBD2. Germline lookup yields CDR1 SGHRS and CDR2 YFSETQ. This CDR3 contains 16 residues. The J segment lost 0 bases and the V segment lost 2 bases, leaving 1 base of the junction unmatched. CDR3 in DNA: TGCGCCAGCAGCTTCGGGACTAGCGGCTCCTACAATGAGCAGTTCTTC. It is translated as CASSFGTSGSYNEQFF.